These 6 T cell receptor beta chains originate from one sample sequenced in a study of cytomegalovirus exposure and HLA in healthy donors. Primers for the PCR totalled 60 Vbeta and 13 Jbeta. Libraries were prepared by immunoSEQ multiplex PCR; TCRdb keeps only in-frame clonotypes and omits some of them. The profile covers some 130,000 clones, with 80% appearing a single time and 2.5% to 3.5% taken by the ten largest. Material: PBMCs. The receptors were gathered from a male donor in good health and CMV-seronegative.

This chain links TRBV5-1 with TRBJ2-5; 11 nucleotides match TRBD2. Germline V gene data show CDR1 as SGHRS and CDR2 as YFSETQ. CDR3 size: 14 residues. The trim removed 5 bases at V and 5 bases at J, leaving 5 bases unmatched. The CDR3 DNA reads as TGCGCCAGCAGTAGCGGGGGGGTCCGGGAGACCCAGTACTTC. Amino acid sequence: CASSSGGVRETQYF.

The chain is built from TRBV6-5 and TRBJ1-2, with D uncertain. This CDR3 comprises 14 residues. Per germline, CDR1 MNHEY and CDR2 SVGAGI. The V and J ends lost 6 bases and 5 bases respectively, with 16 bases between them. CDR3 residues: CASSPRGGRYGYTF. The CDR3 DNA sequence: TGTGCCAGCAGCCCCCGGGGAGGGAGGTATGGCTACACCTTC.

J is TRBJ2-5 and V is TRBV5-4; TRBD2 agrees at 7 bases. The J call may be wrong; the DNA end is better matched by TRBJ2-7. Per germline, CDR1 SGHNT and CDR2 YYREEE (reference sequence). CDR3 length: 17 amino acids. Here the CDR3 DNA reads TGTGCCAGTTCCAGCTGGGATAGCGGGTGGCGCTCCTACGAGCAGTACTTC. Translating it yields CASSSWDSGWRSYEQYF.

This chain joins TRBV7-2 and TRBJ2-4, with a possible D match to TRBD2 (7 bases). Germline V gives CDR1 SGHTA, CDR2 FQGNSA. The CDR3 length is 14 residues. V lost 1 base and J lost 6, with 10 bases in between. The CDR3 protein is CASSLEGGANIQYF. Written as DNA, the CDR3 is TGTGCCAGCAGCTTAGAAGGGGGGGCAAACATTCAGTACTTC.

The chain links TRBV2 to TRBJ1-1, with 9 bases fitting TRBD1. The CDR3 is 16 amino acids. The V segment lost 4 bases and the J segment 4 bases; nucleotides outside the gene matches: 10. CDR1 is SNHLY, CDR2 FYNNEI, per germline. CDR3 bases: TGTGCCAGCAGTGCCTACGGGACAGGGTCCGGCACTGAAGCTTTCTTT. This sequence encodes CASSAYGTGSGTEAFF.

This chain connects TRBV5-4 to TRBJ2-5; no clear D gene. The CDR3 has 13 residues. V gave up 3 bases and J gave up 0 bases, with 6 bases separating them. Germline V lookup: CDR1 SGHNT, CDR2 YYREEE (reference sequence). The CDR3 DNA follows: TGTGCCAGCAGCTCCTCGTACCAAGAGACCCAGTACTTC. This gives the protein CASSSSYQETQYF.